This record looks at one T cell receptor beta chain sequence and its context. The antigen is not known. V was trimmed by 3 bases and J by 0 bases, leaving 9 bases between them. The CDR3 loop spans 13 amino acids. Germline CDR1 reads SQVTM; CDR2 reads ANQGSEA. This specimen belongs to a study of siplizumab effects on memory and regulatory T cells. Study-wide points: There appeared to be greater diversity in naive T cells than in memory cells, and naive T cells seemed major contributors to the alloresponse.

Per sample, roughly 10^5 TCR templates were assayed. Profiling relied on immunoSEQ multiplex PCR, and the TCRdb table lists in-frame clones only, not all of them. Found here are around 6,700 clones, approximately 60% of them singletons; the top ten hold 14% to 15%. Naive, memory, effector memory and TEMRA subsets, all unstimulated, were sequenced in a few donor pairs. This clonotype was obtained from a human donor in good health. The chain has TRBV29-1 and TRBJ2-7, with no clear D. Sequenced: effector memory CD8+ T cells sorted from blood. Subset denoted: unstimulated CD8+ effector memory T cells. The CDR3 DNA reads TGCAGCGTTGACGAGACCGGCTCCTACGAGCAGTACTTC. It encodes CSVDETGSYEQYF.